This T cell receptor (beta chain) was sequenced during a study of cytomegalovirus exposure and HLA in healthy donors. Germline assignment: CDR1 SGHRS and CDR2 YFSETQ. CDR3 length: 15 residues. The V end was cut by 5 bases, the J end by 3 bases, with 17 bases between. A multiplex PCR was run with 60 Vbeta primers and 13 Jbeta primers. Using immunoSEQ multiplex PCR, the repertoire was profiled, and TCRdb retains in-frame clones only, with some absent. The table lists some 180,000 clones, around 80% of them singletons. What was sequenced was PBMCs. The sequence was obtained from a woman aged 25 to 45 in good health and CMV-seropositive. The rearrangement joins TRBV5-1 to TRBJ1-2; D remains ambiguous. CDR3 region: CASSPEGSADYGYTF. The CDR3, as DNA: TGCGCCAGCAGTCCCGAGGGATCAGCGGACTATGGCTACACCTTC.